One sample yielded the 7 T cell receptor beta chains listed below, sequenced in a study of response to subunit inactivated influenza vaccine. Each CDR3 protein is one row after TCRdb ran MiXCR on the RT-PCR reads. The table has approximately 480,000 distinct CDR3 sequences, 9.5% to 12% seen once. Sequencing was performed on PBMCs from blood, taken 40 to 50 days after vaccination. The source of these receptors is a man aged 50 to 59 who received an inactivated influenza vaccine.

This chain links TRBV20-1 with TRBJ2-5; 9 bases are shared with TRBD2. CDR1 and CDR2 (germline): DFQATT, SNEGSKA (reference sequence). Germline trimming cut 6 bases from V and 0 bases from J; bases unmatched to any gene: 8. This CDR3 region has 15 residues. The CDR3 nucleotides read TGCAGTGCCCGAAGGGCTAGCGGGAACCAAGAGACCCAGTACTTC. Protein: CSARRASGNQETQYF.

This clonotype was observed at least ten times. The gene calls are TRBV10-3 and TRBJ2-1; 9 bases align to TRBD2. The length of the CDR3 is 15 residues. V lost 2 bases and J lost 7; bases outside the gene matches: 6. In germline, CDR1 is ENHRY, CDR2 SYGVKD. CDR3 nucleotide sequence: TGTGCCATCAGTGAGCCGGCGGGAGGGGGGAATGAGCAGTTCTTC. Protein sequence: CAISEPAGGGNEQFF.

The J gene is TRBJ2-5, the V gene TRBV4-3, with 12 bases identical to TRBD2. Germline CDR1 is LGHNA and CDR2 is YSLEER. With 0 bases clipped from V and 5 bases from J, the junction kept 10 bases outside the gene matches. This CDR3 comprises 18 residues. CDR3 sequence: CASSQDRASGRARETQYF. For the CDR3, the DNA is TGCGCCAGCAGCCAAGATAGGGCTAGCGGGAGGGCCCGGGAGACCCAGTACTTC.

Ten or more counts support this clonotype. The genes are TRBV6-5 and TRBJ1-4; D is unresolved. The V gene's germline CDR1 is MNHEY and CDR2 SVGAGI. V lost 2 bases and J lost 4, with 8 bases in between. The CDR3 spans 14 residues. CDR3 protein: CASSYRSSNEKLFF. CDR3 nucleotides: TGTGCCAGCAGTTACCGGTCCAGTAATGAAAAACTGTTTTTT.

At least ten counts were recorded for this clonotype. The V and J genes are TRBV29-1 and TRBJ2-5, with TRBD2 identical over 7 bases. The CDR3 is made up of 14 amino acids. CDR1 and CDR2 from the germline V gene are SQVTM and ANQGSEA. J gave up 5 bases and V 6 bases, and 12 bases lay outside the gene matches. For the CDR3, the DNA is TGCAGCGTCGCCGCTAGCGGAGAAGGCGAGACCCAGTACTTC. Its translation is CSVAASGEGETQYF.

The rearrangement links TRBV6-1 to TRBJ2-1; 10 nucleotides align to TRBD2. With 9 bases clipped from V and 5 bases from J, the junction kept 7 bases outside the gene matches. This CDR3 is built from 14 residues. Germline V gene sequence: CDR1 MNHNS, CDR2 SASEGT. CDR3 sequence reads: CASESGGANNEQFF. The DNA for the CDR3 is TGTGCCAGTGAAAGCGGGGGGGCCAACAATGAGCAGTTCTTC.

This sequence joins TRBV5-1 and TRBJ2-1; no clear D. CDR3 length equals 12 residues. Trimming left V 2 bases short and J 6 bases short, with 6 bases between. Germline values: CDR1 SGHRS, CDR2 YFSETQ. The DNA of the CDR3 is TGCGCCAGCAGCTTCCAGTCCAATGAGCAGTTCTTC. Encoded protein: CASSFQSNEQFF.